The rows below give T cell receptor beta chains drawn from one sample of a study of blood T cell repertoires in COVID-19. Repertoires were generated with immunoSEQ multiplex PCR, while TCRdb's copy carries only in-frame clones and drops some. This table holds 160,000 or so clones, 81% found once. Source material: peripheral blood. The receptor source for this set is a man in his fifties or sixties with active or convalescent COVID-19. The CDR3 runs from the conserved cysteine through the conserved F or W.

v_gene,j_gene,CDR3aa
TRBV6-4,TRBJ2-1,CASTPGLQRLHNEQFF
TRBV5-6,TRBJ1-5,CASRPGTGGNQPQHF
TRBV18,TRBJ2-2,CASSPRTLAGKGTGELFF
TRBV2,TRBJ1-4,CASSPFLEGSEKLFF
TRBV29-1,TRBJ2-3,CSVSRDSGTDTQYF
TRBV5-1,TRBJ1-1,CASSLTEKNTEAFF
TRBV7-2,TRBJ2-3,CASSLGAQISTDTQYF
TRBV24-1,TRBJ2-3,CATSETGDFTDTQYF
TRBV27,TRBJ2-1,CASRPGQGVYNEQFF
TRBV7-2,TRBJ2-7,CASSLSSGVGEQYF
TRBV6-5,TRBJ2-1,CASSSQTGGFFNEQFF
TRBV28,TRBJ1-4,CASSSSPGGSNEKLFF
TRBV7-9,TRBJ2-6,CASSSIRDRAGANVLTF
TRBV27,TRBJ1-1,CASSLRTGLNTEAFF
TRBV9,TRBJ2-6,CASSPDRVTFSGANVLTF
TRBV7-6,TRBJ2-1,CASSSGTVFSDNEQFF
TRBV7-2,TRBJ2-1,CASSLGPSTNNEQFF
TRBV2,TRBJ2-4,CASSEWDRVKNIQYF
TRBV5-6,TRBJ1-4,CASSPRGQGARGEKLFF
TRBV3-1/TRBV3-2,TRBJ1-2,CASSQAGGVLNYGYTF
TRBV28,TRBJ1-5,CASSLQRQPQHF
TRBV2,TRBJ1-5,CASSDRGLGQPQHF
TRBV5-4,TRBJ1-3,CASSPYGDSGGNTIYF
TRBV19,TRBJ1-1,CASSMGQSNTEAFF
TRBV4-1,TRBJ2-5,CASSLDRRGETQYF
TRBV18,TRBJ2-4,CASSPPLQGKDIQYF
TRBV5-1,TRBJ1-1,CASSSQTGGGKVEAFF
TRBV20-1,TRBJ2-7,CSASRLTGEIYEQYF
TRBV7-2,TRBJ2-7,CASSLALDSPYEQYF
TRBV5-4,TRBJ1-4,CASSIGQGRPNEKLFF
TRBV5-1,TRBJ2-2,CASSLAGTSATGELFF
TRBV6-5,TRBJ1-6,CASSYSNGGVNSPLHF
TRBV4-1,TRBJ1-2,CASSQGLIDRGIRALLAF
TRBV28,TRBJ2-7,CASSTPLGTSGSNLLHEQYF
TRBV5-4,TRBJ1-1,CAVAGGRTEAFF
TRBV5-4,TRBJ2-2,CASSSGTSGHTGELFF
TRBV11-2,TRBJ1-1,CASSSLQGENTEAFF
TRBV5-1,TRBJ1-4,CASSLSGTGNEKLFF
TRBV7-6,TRBJ1-1,CASSRPRLTGDTEAFF
TRBV10-2,TRBJ2-7,CASATGGPYEQYF
TRBV6-1,TRBJ1-6,CASSELRDRAFF
TRBV21-1,TRBJ2-7,CASSKEPGATGGYEQYF
TRBV14,TRBJ2-5,CASSQMFTGGIQETQYF
TRBV5-1,TRBJ1-2,CASSLDREYGYTF
TRBV3-1/TRBV3-2,TRBJ2-1,CASSQDAYRVNNEQFF
TRBV2,TRBJ1-2,CASSDRGTYGYTF
TRBV27,TRBJ1-2,CASSPRTANRLNYGYTF
TRBV4-2,TRBJ2-1,CASSQGTGGGYEQFF
TRBV6-5,TRBJ1-2,CASRSPEFSSGYTF
TRBV11-2,TRBJ2-7,CASSLEGGTASYEQYF
TRBV19,TRBJ2-7,CASSIRAVVQDEQYF
TRBV3-1/TRBV3-2,TRBJ2-3,CASSPDSTSTDTQYF
TRBV27,TRBJ2-2,CASSFFLNQLTGNTGELFF
TRBV6-1,TRBJ2-3,CASSEALLAADTQYF
TRBV14,TRBJ2-3,CASSQETSGGKDTQYF
TRBV11-2,TRBJ2-3,CASSLGGLEAQYF
TRBV7-9,TRBJ1-2,CASSHQTTGGGYTF